This TCR beta chain was recorded in a study of blood T cells in healthy people across ages. Each of the donors had roughly 9.1 milliliters of peripheral blood drawn into EDTA-treated Vacutainer tubes. The germline V gene has CDR1 LNHNV and CDR2 YYDKDF (reference sequence). The CDR3 covers 14 residues. The V end lost 0 bases, the J end lost 2 bases, and 8 bases lay between the germline ends. This clonotype came up a few times. With a J-beta primer mix and a sample-barcoded 5' primer, a second PCR ran about 7 to 12 cycles. TCRdb ran MiXCR on the 5' RACE reads and lists one entry per CDR3 protein. The sample includes 1.5 million to 2 million distinct CDR3 sequences, roughly 30% of them seen just once.

The TCR sequence derives from a woman aged 30 to 39 in good health. This chain connects TRBV15 to TRBJ2-7; weak D call: TRBD2 (7 bases). Sequencing was carried out using blood. The CDR3 DNA reads as TGTGCCACCAGCAGAGAGCGGGGGCCCTACGAGCAGTACTTC. Amino acids: CATSRERGPYEQYF.